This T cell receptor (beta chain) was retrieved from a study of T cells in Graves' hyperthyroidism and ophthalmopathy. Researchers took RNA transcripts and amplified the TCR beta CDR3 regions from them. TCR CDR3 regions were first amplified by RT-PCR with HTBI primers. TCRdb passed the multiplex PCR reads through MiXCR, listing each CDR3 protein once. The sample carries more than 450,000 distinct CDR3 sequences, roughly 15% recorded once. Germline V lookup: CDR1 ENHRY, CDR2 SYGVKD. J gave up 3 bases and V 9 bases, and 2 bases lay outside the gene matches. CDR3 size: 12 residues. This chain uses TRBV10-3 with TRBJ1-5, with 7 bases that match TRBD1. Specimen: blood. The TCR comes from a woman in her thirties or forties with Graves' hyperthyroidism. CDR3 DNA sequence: TGTGCCATGGGACAGACCAATCAGCCCCAGCATTTT. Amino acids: CAMGQTNQPQHF.